This TCR beta chain was profiled in a study of T cell repertoires in cytomegalovirus infection (dated by TCRdb to 2018 to 2020). A note on the overall study: Recently identified HLA-C-restricted CMV epitopes, whose presentation resists viral immunomodulation, were targeted by peptide stimulations together with well-studied HLA-B-restricted epitopes. The HLA type of each donor mattered for the analysis, because public TCR beta signatures pointed to carriage of CMV infection along with the matching HLA type.

Concerning this clonotype: The specificity of this receptor is unknown. No qualities accompany the bases; no much larger clone lies one base away.

Reading the label with the study, this specimen's treatment or condition is: in vitro stimulation with specific CMV peptide epitopes to enrich CMV-specific T cells. Study-level results and caveats: In both this cohort and an independent cohort of several hundred donors, the cumulative frequency of public TCR beta family members distinguished carriers of CMV infection plus the relevant HLA type. The ex vivo response was dominated by HLA-C-restricted CMV-specific TCR beta clonotypes, which also provided the single most frequent clonotype in two of eight donors.

The reads were generated on an Illumina HiSeq 1500. TCRdb trimmed public reads at Q25 via fastp, called clones via MiXCR and kept in-frame beta chains. Here each entry gathers all rows of one CDR3 protein and keeps the most common genes and DNA. The sample includes 650,000 to 900,000 distinct CDR3 sequences, with 32% observed a single time. Of the sample, under 15% is held by the ten largest clones. CDR3 length: 13 amino acids, cysteine to phenylalanine. The sequence is cut down to CDR3 DNA, 39 bases in frame from base 1. CDR1 and CDR2, per the germline V gene (reference sequence), are LNHDA and SQIVND. V and J are truncated by 10 bases and 1 base respectively, leaving an intervening sequence of 12 bases.

Source: cultured CD8+ T cells from PBMCs, taken from culture after CMV antigen stimulation. The sequence was collected from a human donor in good health (CMV status not recorded). Some clones in this sample may be carry-over from other donors' samples. Here the chain combines TRBV19 and TRBJ2-3, and the D gene may be TRBD1, 6 bases matching. The DNA sequence is given as TGTGCCACCTCGAAGGGGGGCACAGATACGCAGTATTTT. It translates to CATSKGGTDTQYF.